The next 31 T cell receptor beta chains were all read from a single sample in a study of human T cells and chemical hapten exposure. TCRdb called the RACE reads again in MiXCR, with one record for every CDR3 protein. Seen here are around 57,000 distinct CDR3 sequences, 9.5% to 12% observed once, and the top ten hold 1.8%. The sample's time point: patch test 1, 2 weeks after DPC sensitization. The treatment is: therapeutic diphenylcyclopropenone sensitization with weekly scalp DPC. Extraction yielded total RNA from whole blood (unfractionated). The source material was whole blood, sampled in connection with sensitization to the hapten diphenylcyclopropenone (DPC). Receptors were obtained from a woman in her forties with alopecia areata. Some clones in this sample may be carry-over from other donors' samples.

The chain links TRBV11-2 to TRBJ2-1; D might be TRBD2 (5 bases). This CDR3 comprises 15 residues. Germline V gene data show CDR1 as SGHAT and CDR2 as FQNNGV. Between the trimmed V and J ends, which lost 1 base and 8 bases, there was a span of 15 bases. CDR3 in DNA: TGTGCCAGCAGCTTAGGGGTTAGCGCGAGATATGAGCAGTTCTTC. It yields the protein CASSLGVSARYEQFF. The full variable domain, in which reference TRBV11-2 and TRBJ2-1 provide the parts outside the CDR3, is EAGVAQSPRYKIIEKRQSVAFWCNPISGHATLYWYQQILGQGPKLLIQFQNNGVVDDSQLPKDRFSAERLKGVDSTLKIQPAKLEDSAVYLCASSLGVSARYEQFFGPGTRLTVL.

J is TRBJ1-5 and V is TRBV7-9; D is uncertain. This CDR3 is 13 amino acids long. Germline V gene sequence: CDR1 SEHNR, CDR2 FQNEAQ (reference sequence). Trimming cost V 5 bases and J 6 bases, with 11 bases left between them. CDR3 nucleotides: TGTGCCAGCAGCCAACACCCCGCTCAGCCCCAGCATTTT. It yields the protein CASSQHPAQPQHF.

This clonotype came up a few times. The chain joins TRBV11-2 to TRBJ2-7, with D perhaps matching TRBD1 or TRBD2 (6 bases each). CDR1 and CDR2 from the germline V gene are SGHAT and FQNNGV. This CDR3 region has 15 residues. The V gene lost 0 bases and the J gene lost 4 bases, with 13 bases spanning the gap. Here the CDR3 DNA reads TGTGCCAGCAGCTTAGATCGGGGGCTTCAGTACGAGCAGTACTTC. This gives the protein CASSLDRGLQYEQYF.

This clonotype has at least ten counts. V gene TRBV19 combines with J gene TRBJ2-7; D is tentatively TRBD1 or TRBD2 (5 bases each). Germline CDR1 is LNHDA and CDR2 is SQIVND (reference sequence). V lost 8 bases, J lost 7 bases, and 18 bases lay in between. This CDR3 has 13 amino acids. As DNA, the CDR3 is TGTGCCAGTGCAGGGACCGCTTTCCAGGAGCAGTACTTC. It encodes CASAGTAFQEQYF.

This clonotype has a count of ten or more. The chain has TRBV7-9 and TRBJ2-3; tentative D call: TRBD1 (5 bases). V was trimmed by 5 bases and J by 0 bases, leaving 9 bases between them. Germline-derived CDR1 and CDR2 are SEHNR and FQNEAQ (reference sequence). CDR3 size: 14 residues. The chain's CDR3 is CASSVQVSTDTQYF. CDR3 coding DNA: TGTGCCAGCAGCGTACAGGTTAGCACAGATACGCAGTATTTT.

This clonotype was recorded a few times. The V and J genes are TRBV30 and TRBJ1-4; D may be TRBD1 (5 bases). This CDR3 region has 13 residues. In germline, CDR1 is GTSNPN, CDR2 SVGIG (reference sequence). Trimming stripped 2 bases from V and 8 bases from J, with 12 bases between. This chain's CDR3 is CAWSFRGREKLFF. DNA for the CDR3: TGTGCCTGGAGTTTTAGGGGTCGGGAAAAACTGTTTTTT.

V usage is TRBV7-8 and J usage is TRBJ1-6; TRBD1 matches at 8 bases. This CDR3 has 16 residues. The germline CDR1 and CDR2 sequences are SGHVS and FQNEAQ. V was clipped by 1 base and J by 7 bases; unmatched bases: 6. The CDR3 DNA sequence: TGTGCCAGCAGCTTAGGGGTGACAGGGGAGAATTCACCCCTCCACTTT. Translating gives CASSLGVTGENSPLHF.

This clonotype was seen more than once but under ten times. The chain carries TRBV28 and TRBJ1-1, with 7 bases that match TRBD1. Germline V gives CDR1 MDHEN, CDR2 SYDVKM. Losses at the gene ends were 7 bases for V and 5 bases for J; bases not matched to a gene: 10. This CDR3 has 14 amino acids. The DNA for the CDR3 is TGTGCCAGCAACCCCCTAGGGGGCTGGACTGAAGCTTTCTTT. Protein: CASNPLGGWTEAFF. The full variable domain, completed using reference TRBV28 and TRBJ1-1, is DVKVTQSSRYLVKRTGEKVFLECVQDMDHENMFWYRQDPGLGLRLIYFSYDVKMKEKGDIPEGYSVSREKKERFSLILESASTNQTSMYLCASNPLGGWTEAFFGQGTRLTVV.

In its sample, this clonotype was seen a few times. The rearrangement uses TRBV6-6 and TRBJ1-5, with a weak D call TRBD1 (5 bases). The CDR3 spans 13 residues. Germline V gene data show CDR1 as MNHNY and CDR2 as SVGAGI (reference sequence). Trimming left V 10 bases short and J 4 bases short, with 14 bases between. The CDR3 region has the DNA TGTGCCACCCAGGGCAGCTTTAATCAGCCCCAGCATTTT. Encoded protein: CATQGSFNQPQHF.

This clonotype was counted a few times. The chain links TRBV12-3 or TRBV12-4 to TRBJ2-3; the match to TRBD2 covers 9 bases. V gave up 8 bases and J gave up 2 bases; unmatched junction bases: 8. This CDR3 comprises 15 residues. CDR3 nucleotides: TGTGCCAGCGCCCCGACTAGCGGTAACACAGATACGCAGTATTTT. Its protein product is CASAPTSGNTDTQYF.

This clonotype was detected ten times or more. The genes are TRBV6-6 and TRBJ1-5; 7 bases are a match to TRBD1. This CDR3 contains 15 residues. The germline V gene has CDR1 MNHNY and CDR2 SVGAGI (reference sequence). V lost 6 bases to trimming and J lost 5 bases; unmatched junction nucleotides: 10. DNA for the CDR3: TGTGCCAGCAGACAACAGGGGTTGGGAGATCAGCCCCAGCATTTT. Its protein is CASRQQGLGDQPQHF.

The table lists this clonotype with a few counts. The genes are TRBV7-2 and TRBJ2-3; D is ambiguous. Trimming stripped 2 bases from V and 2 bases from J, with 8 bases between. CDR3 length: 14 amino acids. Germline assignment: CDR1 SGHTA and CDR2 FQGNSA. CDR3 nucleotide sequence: TGTGCCAGCAGCTTAACGGTAAACACAGATACGCAGTATTTT. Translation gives CASSLTVNTDTQYF.

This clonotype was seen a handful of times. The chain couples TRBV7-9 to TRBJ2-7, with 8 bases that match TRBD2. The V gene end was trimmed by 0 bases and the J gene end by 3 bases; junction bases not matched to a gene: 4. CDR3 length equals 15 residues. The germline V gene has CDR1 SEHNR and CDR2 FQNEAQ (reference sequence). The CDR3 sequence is CASSLAGGRSYEQYF. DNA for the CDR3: TGTGCCAGCAGCTTAGCGGGCGGGAGGAGCTACGAGCAGTACTTC.

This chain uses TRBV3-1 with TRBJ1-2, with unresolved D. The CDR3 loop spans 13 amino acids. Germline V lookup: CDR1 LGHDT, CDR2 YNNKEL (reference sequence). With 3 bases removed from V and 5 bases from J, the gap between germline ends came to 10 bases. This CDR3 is CASSHGDGYGYTF. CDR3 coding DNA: TGTGCCAGCAGCCATGGGGATGGGTATGGCTACACCTTC. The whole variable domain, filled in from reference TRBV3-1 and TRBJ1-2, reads DTAVSQTPKYLVTQMGNDKSIKCEQNLGHDTMYWYKQDSKKFLKIMFSYNNKELIINETVPNRFSPKSPDKAHLNLHINSLELGDSAVYFCASSHGDGYGYTFGSGTRLTVV.

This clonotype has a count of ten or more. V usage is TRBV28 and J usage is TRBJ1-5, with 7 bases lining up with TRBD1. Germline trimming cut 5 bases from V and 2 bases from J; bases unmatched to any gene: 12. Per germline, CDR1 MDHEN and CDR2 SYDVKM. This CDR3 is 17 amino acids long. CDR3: CASSTGTVPSGNQPQHF. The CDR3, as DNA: TGTGCCAGCAGTACCGGGACAGTCCCTTCTGGCAATCAGCCCCAGCATTTT.

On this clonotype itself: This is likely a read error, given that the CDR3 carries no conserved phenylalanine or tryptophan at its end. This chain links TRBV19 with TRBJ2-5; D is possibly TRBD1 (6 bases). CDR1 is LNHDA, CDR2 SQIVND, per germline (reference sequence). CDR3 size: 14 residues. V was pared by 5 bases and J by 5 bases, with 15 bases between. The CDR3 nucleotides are TGTGCCAGTAGTGTTTCAGGGGACGGGGAGACCCAGTACTCC. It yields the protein CASSVSGDGETQYS.

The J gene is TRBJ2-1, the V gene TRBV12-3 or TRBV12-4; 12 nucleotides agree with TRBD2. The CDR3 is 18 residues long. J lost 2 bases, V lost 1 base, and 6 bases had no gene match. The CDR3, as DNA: TGTGCCAGCAGTTTAGGGACTAGCGGGACCACCCCCTACAATGAGCAGTTCTTC. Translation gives CASSLGTSGTTPYNEQFF.

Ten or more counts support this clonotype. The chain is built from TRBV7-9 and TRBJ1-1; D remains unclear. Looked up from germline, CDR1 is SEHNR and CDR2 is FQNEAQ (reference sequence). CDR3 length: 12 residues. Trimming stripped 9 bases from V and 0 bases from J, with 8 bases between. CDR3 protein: CASQIMNTEAFF. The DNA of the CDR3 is TGTGCCAGTCAGATCATGAACACTGAAGCTTTCTTT.

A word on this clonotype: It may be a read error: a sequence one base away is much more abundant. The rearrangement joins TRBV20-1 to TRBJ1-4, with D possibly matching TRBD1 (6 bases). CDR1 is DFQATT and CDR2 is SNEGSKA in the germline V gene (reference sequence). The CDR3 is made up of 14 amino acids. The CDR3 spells CSARDPGRGEKLIF. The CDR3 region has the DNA TGCAGTGCTAGAGATCCCGGCAGGGGTGAAAAACTGATTTTT.

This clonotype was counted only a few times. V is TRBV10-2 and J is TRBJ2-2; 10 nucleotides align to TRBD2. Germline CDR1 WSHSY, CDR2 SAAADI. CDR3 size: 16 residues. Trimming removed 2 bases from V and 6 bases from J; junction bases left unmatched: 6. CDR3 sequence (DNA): TGCGCCAGCAGTGAGCGGTTAGCGGGAGGTTCCGGGGAGCTGTTTTTT. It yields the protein CASSERLAGGSGELFF.

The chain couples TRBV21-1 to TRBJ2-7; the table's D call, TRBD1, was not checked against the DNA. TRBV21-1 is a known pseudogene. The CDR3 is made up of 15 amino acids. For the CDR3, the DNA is TGTGCCAGCAGCTTTTGTCGGGACACCTATTACGAGCAGTACTTC. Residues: CASSFCRDTYYEQYF.

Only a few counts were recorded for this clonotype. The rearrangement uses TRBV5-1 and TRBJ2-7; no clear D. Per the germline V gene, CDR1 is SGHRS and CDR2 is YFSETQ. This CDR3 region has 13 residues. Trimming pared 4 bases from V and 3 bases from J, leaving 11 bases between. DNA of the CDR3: TGCGCCAGCAGCCCTGAGCCGGGCTACGAGCAGTACTTC. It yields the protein CASSPEPGYEQYF.

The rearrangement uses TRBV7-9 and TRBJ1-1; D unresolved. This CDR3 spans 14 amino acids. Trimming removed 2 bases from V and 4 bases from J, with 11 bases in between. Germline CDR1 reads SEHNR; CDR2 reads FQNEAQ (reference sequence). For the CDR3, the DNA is TGTGCCAGCAGCTTAAGGCAAACGAGCACTGAAGCTTTCTTT. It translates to CASSLRQTSTEAFF.

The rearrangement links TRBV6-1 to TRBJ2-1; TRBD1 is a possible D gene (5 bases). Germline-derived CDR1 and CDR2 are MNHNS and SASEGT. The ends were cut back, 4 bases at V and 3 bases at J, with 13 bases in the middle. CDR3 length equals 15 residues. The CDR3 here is CASSAFVDSYNEQFF. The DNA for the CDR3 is TGTGCCAGCAGTGCCTTCGTCGACAGCTACAATGAGCAGTTCTTC.

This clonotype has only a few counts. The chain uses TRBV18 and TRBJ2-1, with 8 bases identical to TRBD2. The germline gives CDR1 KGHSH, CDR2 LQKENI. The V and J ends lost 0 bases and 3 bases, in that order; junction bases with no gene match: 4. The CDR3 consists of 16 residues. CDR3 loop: CASSPPSSGGYNEQFF. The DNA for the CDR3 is TGTGCCAGCTCACCACCGTCCAGCGGGGGCTACAATGAGCAGTTCTTC.

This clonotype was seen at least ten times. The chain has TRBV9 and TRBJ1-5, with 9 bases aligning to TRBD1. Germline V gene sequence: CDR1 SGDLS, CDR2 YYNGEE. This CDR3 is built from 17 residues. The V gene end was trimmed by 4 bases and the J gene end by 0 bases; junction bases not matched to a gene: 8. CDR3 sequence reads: CASSRTGAPHSNQPQHF. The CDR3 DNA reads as TGTGCCAGCAGCCGGACAGGGGCCCCCCATAGCAATCAGCCCCAGCATTTT.

In DNA, the CDR3 is TGTGCCAGCAGCCTACAGGGGGCCGGGGAGACCCAGTACTTC. Residues: CASSLQGAGETQYF. The chain recombines TRBV27 with TRBJ2-5; 9 bases fit TRBD1. V lost 6 bases and J lost 5; bases outside the gene matches: 7. This CDR3 contains 14 residues. The germline gives CDR1 MNHEY, CDR2 SMNVEV (reference sequence).

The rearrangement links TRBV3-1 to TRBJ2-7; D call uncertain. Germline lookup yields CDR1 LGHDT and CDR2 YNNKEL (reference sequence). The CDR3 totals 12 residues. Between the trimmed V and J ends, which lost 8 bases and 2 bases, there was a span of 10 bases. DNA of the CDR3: TGTGCCAGCTCCCCCTCCCCCTACGAGCAGTACTTC. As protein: CASSPSPYEQYF.

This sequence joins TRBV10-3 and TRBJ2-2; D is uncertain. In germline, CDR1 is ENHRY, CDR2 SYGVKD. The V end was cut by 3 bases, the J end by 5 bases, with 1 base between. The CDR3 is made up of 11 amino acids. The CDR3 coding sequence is TGTGCCATCAGTGATACCGGGGAGCTGTTTTTT. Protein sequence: CAISDTGELFF.

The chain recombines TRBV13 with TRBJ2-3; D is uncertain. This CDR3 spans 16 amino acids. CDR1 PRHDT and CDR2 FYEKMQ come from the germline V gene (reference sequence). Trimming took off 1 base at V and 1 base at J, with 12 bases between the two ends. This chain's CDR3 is CASSLVPSVGTDTQYF. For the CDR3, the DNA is TGTGCCAGCAGCTTAGTGCCTAGTGTCGGCACAGATACGCAGTATTTT. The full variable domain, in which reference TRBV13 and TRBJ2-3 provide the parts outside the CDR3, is AAGVIQSPRHLIKEKRETATLKCYPIPRHDTVYWYQQGPGQDPQFLISFYEKMQSDKGSIPDRFSAQQFSDYHSELNMSSLELGDSALYFCASSLVPSVGTDTQYFGPGTRLTVL.

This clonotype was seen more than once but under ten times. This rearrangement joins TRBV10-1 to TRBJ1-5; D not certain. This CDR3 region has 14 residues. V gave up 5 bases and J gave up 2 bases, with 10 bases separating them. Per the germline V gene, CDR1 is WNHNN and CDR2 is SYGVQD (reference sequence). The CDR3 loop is CASSTVNGNQPQHF. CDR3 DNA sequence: TGCGCCAGCAGTACCGTCAATGGCAATCAGCCCCAGCATTTT.